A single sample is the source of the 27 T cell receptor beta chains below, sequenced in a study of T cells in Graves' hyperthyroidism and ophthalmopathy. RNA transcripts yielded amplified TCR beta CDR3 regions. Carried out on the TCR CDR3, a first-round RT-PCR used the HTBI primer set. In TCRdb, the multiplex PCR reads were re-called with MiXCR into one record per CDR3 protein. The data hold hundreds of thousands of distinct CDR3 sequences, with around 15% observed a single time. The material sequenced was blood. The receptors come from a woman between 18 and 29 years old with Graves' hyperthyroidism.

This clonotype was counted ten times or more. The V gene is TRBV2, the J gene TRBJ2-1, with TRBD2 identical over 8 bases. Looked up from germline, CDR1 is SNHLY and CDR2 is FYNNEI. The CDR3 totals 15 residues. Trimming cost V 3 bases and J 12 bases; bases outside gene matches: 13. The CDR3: CASSEVGTSLFVQFF. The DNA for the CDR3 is TGTGCCAGCAGTGAGGTGGGGACTAGTCTGTTTGTGCAGTTCTTC.

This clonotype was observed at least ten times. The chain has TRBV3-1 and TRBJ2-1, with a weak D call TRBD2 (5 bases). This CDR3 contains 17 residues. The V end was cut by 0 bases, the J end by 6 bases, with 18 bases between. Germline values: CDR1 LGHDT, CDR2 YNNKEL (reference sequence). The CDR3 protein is CASSQDASLELFNEQFF. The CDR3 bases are TGTGCCAGCAGCCAAGATGCTAGCCTCGAGCTGTTCAATGAGCAGTTCTTC.

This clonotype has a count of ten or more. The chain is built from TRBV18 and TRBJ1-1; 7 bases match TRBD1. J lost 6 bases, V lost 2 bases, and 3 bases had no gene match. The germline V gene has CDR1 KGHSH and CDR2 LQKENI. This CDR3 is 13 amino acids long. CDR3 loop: CASSPDRDAEAFF. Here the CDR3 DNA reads TGTGCCAGCTCACCAGACAGGGACGCTGAAGCTTTCTTT.

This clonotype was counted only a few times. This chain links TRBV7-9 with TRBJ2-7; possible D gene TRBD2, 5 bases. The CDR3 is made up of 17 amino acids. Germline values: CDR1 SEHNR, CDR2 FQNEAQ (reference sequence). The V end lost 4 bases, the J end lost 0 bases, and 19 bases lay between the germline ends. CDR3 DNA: TGTGCCAGCAGCTCGCCCGACGGGGAAATGAACTCCTACGAGCAGTACTTC. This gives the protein CASSSPDGEMNSYEQYF.

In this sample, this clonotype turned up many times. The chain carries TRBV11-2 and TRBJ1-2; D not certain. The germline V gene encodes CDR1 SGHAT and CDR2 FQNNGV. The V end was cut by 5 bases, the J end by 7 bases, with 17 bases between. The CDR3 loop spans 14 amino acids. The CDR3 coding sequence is TGTGCCAGCAGCATTCCGGGTCAATCCTTTGGCTACACCTTC. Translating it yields CASSIPGQSFGYTF.

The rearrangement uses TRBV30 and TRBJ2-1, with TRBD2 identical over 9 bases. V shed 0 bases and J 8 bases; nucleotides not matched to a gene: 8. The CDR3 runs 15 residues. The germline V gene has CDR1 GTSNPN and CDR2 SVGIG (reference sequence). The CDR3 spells CAWSVGAGGGDEQFF. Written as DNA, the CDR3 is TGTGCCTGGAGTGTAGGGGCGGGAGGGGGTGATGAGCAGTTCTTC. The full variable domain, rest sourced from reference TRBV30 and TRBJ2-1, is SQTIHQWPATLVQPVGSPLSLECTVEGTSNPNLYWYRQAAGRGLQLLFYSVGIGQISSEVPQNLSASRPQDRQFILSSKKLLLSDSGFYLCAWSVGAGGGDEQFFGPGTRLTVL.

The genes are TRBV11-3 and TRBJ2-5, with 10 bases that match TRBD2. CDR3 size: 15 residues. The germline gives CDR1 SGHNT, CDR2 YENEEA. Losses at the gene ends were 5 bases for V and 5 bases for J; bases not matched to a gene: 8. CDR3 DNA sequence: TGTGCCAGCAGCCCGGGGCTAGCGGGAGACGAGACCCAGTACTTC. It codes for CASSPGLAGDETQYF.

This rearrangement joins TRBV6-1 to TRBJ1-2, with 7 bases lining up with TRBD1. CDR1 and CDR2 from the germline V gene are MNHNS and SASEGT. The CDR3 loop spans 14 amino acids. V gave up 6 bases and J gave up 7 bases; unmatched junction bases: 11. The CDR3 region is CASSLQGPLSGYTF. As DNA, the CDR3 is TGTGCCAGCAGCCTACAGGGGCCCCTATCTGGCTACACCTTC.

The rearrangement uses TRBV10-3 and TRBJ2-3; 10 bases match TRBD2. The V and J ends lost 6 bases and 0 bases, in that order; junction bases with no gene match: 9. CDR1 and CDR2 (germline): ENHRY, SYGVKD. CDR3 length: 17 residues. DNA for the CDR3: TGTGCCATCAGAACCGGGACTAGCGAGTCTAGCACAGATACGCAGTATTTT. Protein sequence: CAIRTGTSESSTDTQYF.

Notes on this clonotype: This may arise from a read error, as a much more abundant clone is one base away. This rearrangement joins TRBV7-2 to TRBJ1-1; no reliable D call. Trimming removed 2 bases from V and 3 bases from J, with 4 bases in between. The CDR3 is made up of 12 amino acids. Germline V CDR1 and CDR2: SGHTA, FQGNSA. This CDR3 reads CASSLKHTEAFF. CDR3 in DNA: TGTGCCAGCAGCTTAAAACACACTGAAGCTTTCTTT.

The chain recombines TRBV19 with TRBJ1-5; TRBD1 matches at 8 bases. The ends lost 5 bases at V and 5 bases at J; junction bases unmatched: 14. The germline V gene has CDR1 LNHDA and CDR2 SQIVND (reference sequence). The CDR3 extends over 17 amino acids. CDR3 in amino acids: CASSDIGQGRADQPQHF. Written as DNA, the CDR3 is TGTGCCAGTAGTGATATCGGACAGGGAAGAGCTGATCAGCCCCAGCATTTT.

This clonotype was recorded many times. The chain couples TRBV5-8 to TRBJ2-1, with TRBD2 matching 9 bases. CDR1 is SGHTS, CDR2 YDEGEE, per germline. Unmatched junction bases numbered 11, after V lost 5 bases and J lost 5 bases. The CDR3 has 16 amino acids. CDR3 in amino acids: CASRRIRASGDNEQFF. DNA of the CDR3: TGTGCCAGCAGACGAATCCGGGCTAGCGGGGACAATGAGCAGTTCTTC.

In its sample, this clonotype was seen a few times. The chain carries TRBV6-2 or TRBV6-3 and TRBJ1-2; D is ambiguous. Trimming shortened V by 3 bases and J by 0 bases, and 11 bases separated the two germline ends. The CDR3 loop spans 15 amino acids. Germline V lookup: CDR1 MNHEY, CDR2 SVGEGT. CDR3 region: CASSYGRETNYGYTF. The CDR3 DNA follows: TGTGCCAGCAGTTATGGGAGGGAGACTAACTATGGCTACACCTTC.

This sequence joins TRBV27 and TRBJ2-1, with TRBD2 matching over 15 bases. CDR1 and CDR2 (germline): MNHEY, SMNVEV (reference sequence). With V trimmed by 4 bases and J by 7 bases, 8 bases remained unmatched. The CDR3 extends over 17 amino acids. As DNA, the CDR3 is TGTGCCAGCAGTTCCCACGCGGGACTAGCGGGAGGAAATGAGCAGTTCTTC. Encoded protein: CASSSHAGLAGGNEQFF.

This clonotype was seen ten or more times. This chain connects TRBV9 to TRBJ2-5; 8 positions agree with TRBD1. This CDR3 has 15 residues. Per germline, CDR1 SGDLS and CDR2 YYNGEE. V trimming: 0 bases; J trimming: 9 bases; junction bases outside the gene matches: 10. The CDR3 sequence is CASSVEGQGSGAQYF. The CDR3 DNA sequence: TGTGCCAGCAGCGTAGAAGGACAGGGCAGTGGGGCCCAGTACTTC.

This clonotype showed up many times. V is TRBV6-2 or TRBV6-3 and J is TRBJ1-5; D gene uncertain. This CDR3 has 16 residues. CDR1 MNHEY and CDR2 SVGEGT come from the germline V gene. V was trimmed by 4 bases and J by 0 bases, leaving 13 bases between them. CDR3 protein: CASSSPVGYSNQPQHF. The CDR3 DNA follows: TGTGCCAGCAGTTCCCCTGTTGGATATAGCAATCAGCCCCAGCATTTT.

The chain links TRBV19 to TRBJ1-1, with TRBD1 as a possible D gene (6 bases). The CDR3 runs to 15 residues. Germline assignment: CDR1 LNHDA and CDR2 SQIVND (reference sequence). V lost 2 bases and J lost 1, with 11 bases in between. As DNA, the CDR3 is TGTGCCAGTAGTATAACTGCCAGGGGGAACACTGAAGCTTTCTTT. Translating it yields CASSITARGNTEAFF.

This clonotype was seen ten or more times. CDR3 region: CATSDFPGQGLQETQYF. The CDR3, as DNA: TGTGCCACCAGTGATTTCCCTGGACAGGGCCTACAAGAGACCCAGTACTTC. This rearrangement joins TRBV24-1 to TRBJ2-5, with 8 bases matching TRBD1. This CDR3 contains 17 residues. CDR1 and CDR2 (germline): KGHDR, SFDVKD. J was trimmed by 2 bases and V by 1 base; bases with no gene match: 8.

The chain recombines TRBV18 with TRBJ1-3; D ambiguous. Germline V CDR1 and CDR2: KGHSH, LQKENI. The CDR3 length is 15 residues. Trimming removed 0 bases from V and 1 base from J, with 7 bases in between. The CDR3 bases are TGTGCCAGCTCACCACCCGAGGGTTCTGGAAACACCATATATTTT. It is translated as CASSPPEGSGNTIYF.

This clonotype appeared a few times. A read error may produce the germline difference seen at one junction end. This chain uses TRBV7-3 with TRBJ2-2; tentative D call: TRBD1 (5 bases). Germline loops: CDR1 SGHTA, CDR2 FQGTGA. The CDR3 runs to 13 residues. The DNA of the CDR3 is TGTGCCAGCAGCATAACAGGACCCGGGGAGCTGTTTTTT. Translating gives CASSITGPGELFF.

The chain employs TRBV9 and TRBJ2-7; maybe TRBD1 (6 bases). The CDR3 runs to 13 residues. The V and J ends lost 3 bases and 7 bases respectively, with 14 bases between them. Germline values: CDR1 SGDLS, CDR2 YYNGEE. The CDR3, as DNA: TGTGCCAGCAGCGCTATCCCAACAGGGGAGCAGTACTTC. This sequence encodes CASSAIPTGEQYF.

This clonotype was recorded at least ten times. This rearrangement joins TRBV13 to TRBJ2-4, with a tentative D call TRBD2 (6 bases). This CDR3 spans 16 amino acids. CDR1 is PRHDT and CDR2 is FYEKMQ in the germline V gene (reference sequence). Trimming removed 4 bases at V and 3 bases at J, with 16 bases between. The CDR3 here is CASSYPSGGGKNIQYF. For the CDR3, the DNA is TGTGCCAGCAGCTACCCCTCCGGGGGAGGCAAAAACATTCAGTACTTC.

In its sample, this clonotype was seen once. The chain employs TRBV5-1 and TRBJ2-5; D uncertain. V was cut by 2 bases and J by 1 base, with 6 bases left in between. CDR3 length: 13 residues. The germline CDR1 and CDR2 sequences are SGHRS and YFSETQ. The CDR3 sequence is CASSFSPQETQYF. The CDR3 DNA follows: TGCGCCAGCAGCTTTTCGCCCCAAGAGACCCAGTACTTC. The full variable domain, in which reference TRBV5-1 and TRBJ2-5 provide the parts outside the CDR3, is KAGVTQTPRYLIKTRGQQVTLSCSPISGHRSVSWYQQTPGQGLQFLFEYFSETQRNKGNFPGRFSGRQFSNSRSEMNVSTLELGDSALYLCASSFSPQETQYFGPGTRLLVL.

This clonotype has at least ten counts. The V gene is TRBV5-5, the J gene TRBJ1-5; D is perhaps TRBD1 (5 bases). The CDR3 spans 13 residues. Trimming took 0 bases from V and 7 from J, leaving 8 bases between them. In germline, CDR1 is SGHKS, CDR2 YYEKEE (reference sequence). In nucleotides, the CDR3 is TGTGCCAGCAGCTTGGCCGGGGGACAGCCCCAGCATTTT. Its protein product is CASSLAGGQPQHF.

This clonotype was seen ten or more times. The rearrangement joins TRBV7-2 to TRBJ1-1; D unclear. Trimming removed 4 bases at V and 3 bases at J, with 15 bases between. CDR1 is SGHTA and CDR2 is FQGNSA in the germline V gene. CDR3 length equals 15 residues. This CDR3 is CASSSRKPWDTEAFF. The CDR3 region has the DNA TGTGCCAGCAGCTCCCGAAAGCCGTGGGACACTGAAGCTTTCTTT. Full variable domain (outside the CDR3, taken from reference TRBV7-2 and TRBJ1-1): GAGVSQSPSNKVTEKGKDVELRCDPISGHTALYWYRQSLGQGLEFLIYFQGNSAPDKSGLPSDRFSAERTGGSVSTLTIQRTQQEDSAVYLCASSSRKPWDTEAFFGQGTRLTVV.

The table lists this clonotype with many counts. In DNA form, the CDR3 reads TGTGCCAGCTCACCCTCCGGGACTAGCGGGAGTGGGGGATACAATGAGCAGTTCTTC. Protein sequence: CASSPSGTSGSGGYNEQFF. This rearrangement joins TRBV18 to TRBJ2-1, with 14 bases matching TRBD2. The V and J ends lost 3 bases and 4 bases, in that order; junction bases with no gene match: 11. The CDR3 extends over 19 amino acids. Germline V gives CDR1 KGHSH, CDR2 LQKENI.

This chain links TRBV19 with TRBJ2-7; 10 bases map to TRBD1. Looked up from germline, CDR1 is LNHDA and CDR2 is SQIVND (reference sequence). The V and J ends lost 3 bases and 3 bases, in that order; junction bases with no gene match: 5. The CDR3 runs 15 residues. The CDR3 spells CASSISTGGVYEQYF. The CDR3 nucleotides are TGTGCCAGTAGTATCTCGACAGGGGGCGTCTACGAGCAGTACTTC.